Each of the 19 T cell receptor beta chains below was sequenced from the same sample in a study of control samples from healthy donors and cancer patients. TCRdb keeps only in-frame clones here, not all; method: immunoSEQ multiplex PCR. The sample carries some 250,000 clones, roughly 82% recorded once. Sequencing was done on a sample of PBMCs. These receptors were collected from a woman aged 60-75 years with lung cancer.

This chain joins TRBV10-3 and TRBJ2-1; 8 positions match TRBD2. V dropped 8 bases and J dropped 7; count of bases not matched to a gene: 4. Germline values: CDR1 ENHRY, CDR2 SYGVKD. CDR3 length: 12 amino acids. CDR3 DNA sequence: TGTGCCATCCGGGGGGGCCAAAATGAGCAGTTCTTC. Protein: CAIRGGQNEQFF.

This rearrangement joins TRBV10-3 to TRBJ2-3; 8 nucleotides align to TRBD2. The V gene end was trimmed by 0 bases and the J gene end by 0 bases; junction bases not matched to a gene: 5. Per the germline V gene, CDR1 is ENHRY and CDR2 is SYGVKD. The CDR3 extends over 17 amino acids. The CDR3 is CAISESWSSGSTDTQYF. CDR3 coding DNA: TGTGCCATCAGTGAGTCGTGGTCTAGCGGGAGCACAGATACGCAGTATTTT.

V is TRBV3-1 (or the pseudogene TRBV3-2) and J is TRBJ2-7; no reliable D call. Germline lookup yields CDR1 LGHDT and CDR2 YNNKEL (reference sequence). V was shortened by 5 bases and J by 3 bases, with 14 bases between the two germline ends. There are 14 residues in the CDR3. CDR3 bases: TGTGCCAGCAGCTCCGGCCCTGCGTACTACGAGCAGTACTTC. Translation gives CASSSGPAYYEQYF.

The V call is TRBV5-1, the J call TRBJ1-2, with D possibly being TRBD1 (5 bases). V shed 4 bases and J shed 6 bases, with 13 bases lying between them. Germline-derived CDR1 and CDR2 are SGHRS and YFSETQ. This CDR3 contains 13 residues. CDR3 amino acids: CASSRGVGHGYTF. For the CDR3, the DNA is TGCGCCAGCAGCCGGGGGGTAGGCCATGGCTACACCTTC.

The chain has TRBV24-1 and TRBJ1-1; 9 bases map to TRBD1. This CDR3 region has 13 residues. Germline-derived CDR1 and CDR2 are KGHDR and SFDVKD. V dropped 4 bases and J dropped 9; count of bases not matched to a gene: 5. The CDR3 here is CATSDPGTGQAFF. The CDR3 DNA reads TGTGCCACCAGTGACCCCGGGACAGGGCAAGCTTTCTTT.

CDR3 loop: CASSHLAGELFF. CDR3 DNA sequence: TGTGCCAGCAGCCACTTAGCCGGGGAGCTGTTTTTT. This rearrangement joins TRBV3-1 (or the pseudogene TRBV3-2) to TRBJ2-2, with D hard to call. Deletions cut 3 bases from V and 6 bases from J, with 5 bases between. Per the germline V gene, CDR1 is LGHDT and CDR2 is YNNKEL (reference sequence). This CDR3 region has 12 residues.

The J gene is TRBJ2-1, the V gene TRBV19; 7 nucleotides agree with TRBD2. The CDR3 extends over 15 amino acids. Germline V gene lookup returns CDR1 LNHDA and CDR2 SQIVND (reference sequence). Trimming at V came to 2 bases and at J to 4 bases, leaving 5 bases not matched to a gene. The CDR3 DNA is TGTGCCAGTAGTATATCTCTAGCGGAGTACAATGAGCAGTTCTTC. Its protein product is CASSISLAEYNEQFF.

The V and J genes are TRBV6-6 and TRBJ1-5, with a tentative D call TRBD1 (5 bases). V was shortened by 2 bases and J by 4 bases, with 15 bases between the two germline ends. The CDR3 has 16 residues. In germline, CDR1 is MNHNY, CDR2 SVGAGI (reference sequence). Here the CDR3 DNA reads TGTGCCAGCAGTTACGGGAAAGGGACGGCTAATCAGCCCCAGCATTTT. This gives the protein CASSYGKGTANQPQHF.

This clone has more than one count but fewer than ten. The chain has TRBV10-2 and TRBJ2-7, with 9 nucleotides matching TRBD1. J gave up 7 bases and V 6 bases, and 10 bases lay outside the gene matches. The CDR3 sequence is 14 residues long. The germline gives CDR1 WSHSY, CDR2 SAAADI. CDR3 DNA sequence: TGCGCCAGCAGACGGGGACAGGGACCTGCGGAGCAGTACTTC. Residues: CASRRGQGPAEQYF.

The chain uses TRBV9 and TRBJ2-3; no clear D. V lost 0 bases and J 4 bases, leaving 12 bases between the germline ends. Per the germline V gene, CDR1 is SGDLS and CDR2 is YYNGEE. The CDR3 runs to 15 residues. The CDR3 is CASSVEGLSSDTQYF. CDR3 nucleotide sequence: TGTGCCAGCAGCGTAGAGGGCCTTTCATCAGATACGCAGTATTTT.

The chain couples TRBV9 to TRBJ2-3; possibly TRBD2 for D (6 bases). This CDR3 spans 15 amino acids. Germline CDR1 is SGDLS and CDR2 is YYNGEE. Trimming stripped 0 bases from V and 0 bases from J, with 8 bases between. The chain's CDR3 is CASSVGSGSTDTQYF. The DNA for the CDR3 is TGTGCCAGCAGCGTAGGTAGCGGAAGCACAGATACGCAGTATTTT.

This clone has a handful of counts. The V gene is TRBV2, the J gene TRBJ2-1, with D possibly matching TRBD1 (6 bases). V dropped 6 bases and J dropped 0 bases, with 15 bases sitting between them. Germline assignment: CDR1 SNHLY and CDR2 FYNNEI. The CDR3 has 16 amino acids. The CDR3 here is CASSLDRPGSYNEQFF. For the CDR3, the DNA is TGTGCCAGCAGCCTGGACAGACCGGGCTCCTACAATGAGCAGTTCTTC.

The J gene is TRBJ1-2, the V gene TRBV4-1; tentative D call: TRBD1 (5 bases). Trimming left V 0 bases short and J 4 bases short, with 18 bases between. The CDR3 spans 17 residues. Germline assignment: CDR1 MGHRA and CDR2 YSYEKL. As DNA, the CDR3 is TGCGCCAGCAGCCAAGACCCACCACCGGGACGCCTCTATGGCTACACCTTC. This sequence encodes CASSQDPPPGRLYGYTF.

The gene calls are TRBV5-4 and TRBJ2-7; TRBD2 matches at 10 bases. The CDR3 is 15 residues long. After removal of 4 bases from V and 2 bases from J, the junction contained 6 bases not matched to a gene. Germline V gene lookup returns CDR1 SGHNT and CDR2 YYREEE (reference sequence). The CDR3: CASSLSGTSAYEQYF. CDR3 coding DNA: TGTGCCAGCAGCCTATCCGGGACTAGCGCCTACGAGCAGTACTTC.

The V gene is TRBV5-1, the J gene TRBJ1-2; possible D gene TRBD1, 6 bases. This CDR3 is built from 15 residues. V lost 0 bases to trimming and J lost 2 bases, with 11 bases between them. Germline V gives CDR1 SGHRS, CDR2 YFSETQ. For the CDR3, the DNA is TGCGCCAGCAGCTTGGAAGGGGGGGGGAACTATGGCTACACCTTC. Translation gives CASSLEGGGNYGYTF.

V and J are TRBV20-1 and TRBJ2-7; 7 bases agree with TRBD1. Trimming at V came to 3 bases and at J to 2 bases, leaving 4 bases not matched to a gene. Germline CDR1 is DFQATT and CDR2 is SNEGSKA (reference sequence). The CDR3 is made up of 13 amino acids. The CDR3 spells CSASYQGAYEQYF. Written as DNA, the CDR3 is TGCAGTGCTAGTTACCAGGGGGCCTACGAGCAGTACTTC.

This clone was counted between two and nine times. The chain couples TRBV5-6 to TRBJ1-4, with TRBD1 matching 7 bases. Germline trimming cut 4 bases from V and 7 bases from J; bases unmatched to any gene: 4. This CDR3 has 13 residues. Germline CDR1 is SGHDT and CDR2 is YYEEEE. The CDR3 is CASSIGGREKLFF. The CDR3 nucleotides are TGTGCCAGCAGCATAGGGGGCCGTGAAAAACTGTTTTTT.

The V gene is TRBV20-1, the J gene TRBJ2-1; D unresolved. Germline CDR1 DFQATT, CDR2 SNEGSKA (reference sequence). V lost 7 bases, J lost 8 bases, and 12 bases lay in between. The CDR3 has 11 residues. Here the CDR3 reads CSGVELYEQFF. The CDR3 nucleotides read TGCAGTGGGGTCGAGTTATATGAGCAGTTCTTC.

V usage is TRBV30 and J usage is TRBJ1-4; D remains unclear. The CDR3 runs 13 residues. Germline assignment: CDR1 GTSNPN and CDR2 SVGIG (reference sequence). V was trimmed by 1 base and J by 7 bases, leaving 10 bases between them. The CDR3 DNA reads as TGTGCCTGGAGTGGAGGGCACGTTGAAAAACTGTTTTTT. This gives the protein CAWSGGHVEKLFF.